This T cell receptor beta chain was retrieved from a study of blood T cell repertoires in COVID-19 (dated by TCRdb to the early 2020s). General notes on the study: Samples covering the acute and convalescent phases of COVID-19 were provided by collaborators in the United States, Italy and Spain. The prospective study material was composed of cDNA or gDNA derived from T cells, B-cell-depleted T cells, or PBMCs. Deeply sampled blood TCRbeta repertoires from subjects exposed to, actively infected with, or recovered from COVID-19 were included in the dataset. The repertoires were released in a freely available public database meant as a resource for research on the immune response to SARS-CoV-2. Samples came from the ongoing ImmuneRACE study (first 160 participants) plus 1,254 subjects from 6 global collaborators. A de-identified subject ID, COVID-19 status, age in years and sex were almost always included in the sample metadata. HLA class I and class II types, where available, came from metadata supplied by the sample provider rather than from assay-based typing.

A note on this clone: This clone's antigen is unknown. Base quality data are lacking; no much larger clone is found one base away.

What the research found in general, with its limitations: The quantity of clinical and demographic metadata differed by source and by participant and was supplied without curation.

The immunoSEQ Assay, a bias-controlled multiplex PCR, was used to amplify TCRbeta CDR3 regions from genomic DNA. Regarding the original processing steps: Within the assay, amplification of reference gene primers was used to estimate how many nucleated cells each sample contained. To quantify the absolute abundance of each unique TCRbeta CDR3 rearrangement, sequence reads were collapsed and filtered. For each sample, productive Simpson clonality was calculated as the square root of Simpson's diversity index across productive rearrangements. TCRdb carries this immuneACCESS record with in-frame sequences only. Its versions omit some clonotypes, under half of them owing to an unresolved V gene in the studies checked, with the rest unexplained. The V and J calls and clone size come from that table; D and trimming were worked out from the DNA. Recorded for this sample are approximately 200,000 clones; about 90% of them occurred a single time. Together, the top ten hold more than 2% of the sample.

Between the V and J ends, shortened by 2 bases and 7 bases respectively, the junction contains 2 bases. The CDR3 runs 11 residues from the cysteine to the phenylalanine. The CDR3 DNA has 33 bases and is translated from base 1. Participants in the prospective study were aged roughly 18 to 89 years, lived in 24 United States geographic areas, and enrolled through a virtual design. In the prospective study, participants were assigned to cohorts based on the clinical history participants reported in a screening survey and a study questionnaire. For ImmuneRACE Cohort 3, a participant was defined as recovered based on two consecutive negative NP/OP PCR tests, clearance by a healthcare professional, or resolution of symptoms. In the prospective study, mobile phlebotomists collected whole blood, serum and a nasopharyngeal or oropharyngeal swab from each participant. Over a 2-month period, participants in the prospective study had the option of providing additional blood draws and questionnaires. Prospective study blood samples were shipped either frozen or at room temperature before DNA extraction.

The sequence links TRBV12-3 or TRBV12-4 to TRBJ2-2; the D gene identity is not certain. This receptor was taken from a woman in her 30s who had recovered from COVID-19. Sequencing was performed on PBMCs or T cells enriched from blood (not recorded which). The DNA sequence follows: TGTGCCAGCAGTTTACTCGGGGAGCTGTTTTTT. This yields the protein CASSLLGELFF.